There are a few counts of the clone carrying this T cell receptor beta chain. The antigen remains undetermined. The sample is drawn from a study of shared clonotypes between healthy human individuals. Findings of the study overall: Rarefaction showed that sequencing of sorted subsets was incomplete (despite large depth).

Sequenced by immunoSEQ multiplex PCR; TCRdb stores in-frame clones only, minus some. The data show some 1,100,000 clones, approximately 80% seen once. This receptor was taken from a man younger than 35 in good health. Some clones in this sample may be carry-over from other donors' samples. Sequenced sample: memory CD4+ T cells from PBMCs. Subset defined: CD45RA-negative fraction.

The CDR3 spells CASSIDWSNTEAFF. The CDR3 DNA sequence: TGTGCCAGTAGTATTGATTGGTCCAACACTGAAGCTTTCTTT. The chain links TRBV19 to TRBJ1-1; no firm D call. Between the trimmed V and J ends, which lost 3 bases and 2 bases, there was a span of 10 bases. The CDR3 runs to 14 residues. Germline assignment: CDR1 LNHDA and CDR2 SQIVND (reference sequence).